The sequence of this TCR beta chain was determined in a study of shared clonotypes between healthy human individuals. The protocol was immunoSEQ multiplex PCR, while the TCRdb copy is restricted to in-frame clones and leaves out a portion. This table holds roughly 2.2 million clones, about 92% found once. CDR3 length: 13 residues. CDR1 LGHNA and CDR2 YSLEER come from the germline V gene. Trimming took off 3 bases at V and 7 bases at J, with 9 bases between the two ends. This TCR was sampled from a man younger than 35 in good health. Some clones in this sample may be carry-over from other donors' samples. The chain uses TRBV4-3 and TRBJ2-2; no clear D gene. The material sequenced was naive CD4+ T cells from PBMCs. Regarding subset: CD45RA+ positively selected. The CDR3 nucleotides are TGCGCCAGCAGCCAGAAATTCCTCGGGGAGCTGTTTTTT. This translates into CASSQKFLGELFF.